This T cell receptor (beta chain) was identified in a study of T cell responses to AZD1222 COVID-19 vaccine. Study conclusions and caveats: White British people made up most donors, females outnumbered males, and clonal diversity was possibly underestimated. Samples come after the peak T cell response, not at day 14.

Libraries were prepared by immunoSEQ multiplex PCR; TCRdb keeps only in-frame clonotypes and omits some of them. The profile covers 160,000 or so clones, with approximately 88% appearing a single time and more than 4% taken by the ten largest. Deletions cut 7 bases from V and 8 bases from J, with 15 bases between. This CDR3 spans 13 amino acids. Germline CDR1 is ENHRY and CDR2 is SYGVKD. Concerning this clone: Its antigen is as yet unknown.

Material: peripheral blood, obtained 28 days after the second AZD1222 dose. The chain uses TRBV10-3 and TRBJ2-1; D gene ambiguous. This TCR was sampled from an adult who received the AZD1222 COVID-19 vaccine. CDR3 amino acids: CAINPTPSDEQFF. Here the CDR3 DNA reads TGTGCCATCAACCCTACTCCATCCGATGAGCAGTTCTTC.